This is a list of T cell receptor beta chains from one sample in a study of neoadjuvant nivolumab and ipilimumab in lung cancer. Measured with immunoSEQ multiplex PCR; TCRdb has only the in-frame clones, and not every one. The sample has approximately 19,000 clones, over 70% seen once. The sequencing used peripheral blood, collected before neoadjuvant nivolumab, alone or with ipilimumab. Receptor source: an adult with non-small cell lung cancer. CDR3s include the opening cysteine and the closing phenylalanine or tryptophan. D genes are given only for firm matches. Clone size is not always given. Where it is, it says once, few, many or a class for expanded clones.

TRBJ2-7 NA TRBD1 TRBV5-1 CASSLVQGAYEQYF TGCGCCAGCAGCTTGGTGCAGGGGGCGTACGAGCAGTACTTC
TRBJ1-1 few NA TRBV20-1 CNIVSGTGAFF TGCAACATAGTCTCCGGGACGGGCGCTTTCTTT
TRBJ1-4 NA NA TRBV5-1 CASHTGRGEEKLFF TGCGCCAGTCACACCGGGCGGGGCGAAGAAAAACTGTTTTTT
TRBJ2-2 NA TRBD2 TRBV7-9 CASSFHYGTSGRITGELFF TGTGCCAGCAGCTTCCATTATGGGACTAGCGGGAGGATCACCGGGGAGCTGTTTTTT
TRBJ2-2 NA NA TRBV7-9 CASSLYTNTGELFF TGTGCCAGCAGCTTATACACCAACACCGGGGAGCTGTTTTTT
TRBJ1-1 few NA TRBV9 CASSPGAEPYTEAFF TGTGCCAGCAGCCCGGGGGCAGAACCTTACACTGAAGCTTTCTTT
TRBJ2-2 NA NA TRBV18 CASSPQGDYTGELFF TGTGCCAGCTCACCACAGGGGGATTACACCGGGGAGCTGTTTTTT
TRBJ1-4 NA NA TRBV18 CASSPSPPATNEKLFF TGTGCCAGCTCACCCTCCCCGCCGGCAACTAATGAAAAACTGTTTTTT
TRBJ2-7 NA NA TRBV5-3 CARSPEPGAASEQYF TGTGCCAGAAGCCCCGAACCGGGGGCGGCTTCCGAGCAGTACTTC
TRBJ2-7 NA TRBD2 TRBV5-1 CASSQAGVGEQYF TGCGCCAGCAGCCAAGCGGGAGTAGGCGAGCAGTACTTC
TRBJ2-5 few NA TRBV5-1 CASGLVGSMETQYF TGCGCCAGCGGCTTGGTAGGGTCAATGGAGACCCAGTACTTC
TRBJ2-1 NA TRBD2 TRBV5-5 CAGRSGISYNEQFF TGTGCCGGACGTAGCGGGATATCCTACAATGAGCAGTTCTTC
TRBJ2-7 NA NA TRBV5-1 CASSKVGDHEQYF TGCGCCAGCAGTAAAGTGGGGGACCACGAGCAGTACTTC
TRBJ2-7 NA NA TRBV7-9 CASSQDYEQYF TGTGCCAGCAGCCAGGACTACGAGCAGTACTTC
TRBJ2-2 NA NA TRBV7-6 CASSLGSGELFF TGTGCCAGCAGCTTAGGTTCCGGGGAGCTGTTTTTT
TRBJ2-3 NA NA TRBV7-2 CASSLGINTQYF TGTGCCAGCAGCTTAGGCATAAATACGCAGTATTTT
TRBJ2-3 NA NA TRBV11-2 CASSLGNTQYF TGTGCCAGCAGCTTAGGAAATACGCAGTATTTT
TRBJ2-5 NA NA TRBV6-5 CASSYKWGRPGETQYF TGTGCCAGCAGTTACAAATGGGGGCGACCTGGGGAGACCCAGTACTTC
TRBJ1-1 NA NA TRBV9 CASSSRAFTEAFF TGTGCCAGCAGCTCCAGGGCCTTCACTGAAGCTTTCTTT
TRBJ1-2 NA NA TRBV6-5 CASSTGGAYGYTF TGTGCCAGCAGTACCGGGGGGGCCTATGGCTACACCTTC
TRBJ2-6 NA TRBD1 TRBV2 CASSAGTESSGANVLTF TGTGCCAGCAGTGCCGGGACAGAGAGCTCTGGGGCCAACGTCCTGACTTTC
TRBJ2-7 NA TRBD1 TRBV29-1 CSVGQGAGSGEQYF TGCAGCGTTGGACAGGGGGCTGGGTCGGGGGAGCAGTACTTC
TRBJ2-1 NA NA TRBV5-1 CASRDRDKHHEQFF TGCGCCAGCAGGGACCGGGACAAACACCATGAGCAGTTCTTC
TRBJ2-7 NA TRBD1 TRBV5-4 CASSLGQGASYEQYF TGTGCCAGCAGCTTGGGACAGGGGGCCAGCTACGAGCAGTACTTC
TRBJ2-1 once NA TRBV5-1 CASAREGNNEQFF TGCGCCAGCGCCAGGGAAGGGAACAATGAGCAGTTCTTC
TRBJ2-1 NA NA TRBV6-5 CASSSWVGNEQFF TGTGCCAGCAGTTCGTGGGTTGGAAATGAGCAGTTCTTC
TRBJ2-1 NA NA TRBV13 CASSETLATYNEQFF TGTGCCAGCAGCGAGACGCTAGCCACCTACAATGAGCAGTTCTTC
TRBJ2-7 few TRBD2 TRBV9 CASSVGEGPYEQYF TGTGCCAGCAGCGTAGGGGAGGGACCTTACGAGCAGTACTTC
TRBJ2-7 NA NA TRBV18 CASSPSQGGEQYF TGTGCCAGCTCACCCTCGCAGGGGGGCGAGCAGTACTTC
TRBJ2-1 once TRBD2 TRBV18 CASSPGSSGENEQFF TGTGCCAGCTCACCGGGCTCTAGCGGAGAGAATGAGCAGTTCTTC
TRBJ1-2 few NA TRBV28 CASSLLSLGEMDGYTF TGTGCCAGCAGTTTATTATCACTGGGCGAGATGGATGGCTACACCTTC
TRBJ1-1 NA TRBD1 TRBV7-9 CASSRGSGGNTEAFF TGTGCCAGCAGCCGAGGGTCAGGGGGGAACACTGAAGCTTTCTTT
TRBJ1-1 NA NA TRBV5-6 CASTTGGTGAFF TGTGCCAGCACCACGGGGGGGACGGGCGCTTTCTTT
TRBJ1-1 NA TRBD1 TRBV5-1 CASSLEAGGVNTEAFF TGCGCCAGCAGCTTGGAAGCAGGGGGCGTGAACACTGAAGCTTTCTTT
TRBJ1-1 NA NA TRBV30 CAWSVKSHTGKNTEAFF TGTGCCTGGAGTGTTAAATCCCACACAGGAAAGAACACTGAAGCTTTCTTT
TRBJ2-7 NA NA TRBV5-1 CASSLAIEQVGGTYEQYF TGCGCCAGCAGCTTGGCGATTGAACAGGTGGGGGGAACCTACGAGCAGTACTTC
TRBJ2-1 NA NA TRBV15 CATSRDRAIPNEQFF TGTGCCACCAGCAGAGACCGGGCGATCCCCAATGAGCAGTTCTTC
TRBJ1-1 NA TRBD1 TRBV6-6 CASRGTGRAGNTEAFF TGTGCCAGCAGAGGGACAGGGAGGGCCGGGAACACTGAAGCTTTCTTT
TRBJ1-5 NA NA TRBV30 CAWSVLGGFNQPQHF TGTGCCTGGAGTGTACTAGGGGGTTTCAATCAGCCCCAGCATTTT